A single T cell receptor beta chain is shown here with its context. Its matching antigen is unknown. These data come from a study of cytomegalovirus exposure and HLA in healthy donors. General observations from the study: According to a subsequent analysis, TCR clusters from the first cohort were inclined to appear together in the 120 validation repertoires. In vitro testing confirmed a few CMV-associated chains as specific for CMV antigens. Cytomegalovirus-associated TCR beta chains were listed, numbering 150 to 200. There were some public TCRs occurring in many donors, but most TCR sequences were rare.

Some clones are missing from TCRdb's copy, which holds only in-frame ones; the method was immunoSEQ multiplex PCR. Found here are roughly 280,000 clones, 80% to 90% of them singletons; the top ten hold more than 0.8%. CDR3 length equals 14 residues. V lost 0 bases and J 6 bases, leaving 10 bases between the germline ends. Germline CDR1 SGHDN, CDR2 FVKESK. The sample was PBMCs. The sequence derives from a woman aged 18-29 years in good health and CMV-seronegative. This rearrangement joins TRBV14 to TRBJ2-3; D not resolved. In nucleotides, the CDR3 is TGTGCCAGCAGCCAAGAAAGAACGCGGGATACGCAGTATTTT. Translation gives CASSQERTRDTQYF.